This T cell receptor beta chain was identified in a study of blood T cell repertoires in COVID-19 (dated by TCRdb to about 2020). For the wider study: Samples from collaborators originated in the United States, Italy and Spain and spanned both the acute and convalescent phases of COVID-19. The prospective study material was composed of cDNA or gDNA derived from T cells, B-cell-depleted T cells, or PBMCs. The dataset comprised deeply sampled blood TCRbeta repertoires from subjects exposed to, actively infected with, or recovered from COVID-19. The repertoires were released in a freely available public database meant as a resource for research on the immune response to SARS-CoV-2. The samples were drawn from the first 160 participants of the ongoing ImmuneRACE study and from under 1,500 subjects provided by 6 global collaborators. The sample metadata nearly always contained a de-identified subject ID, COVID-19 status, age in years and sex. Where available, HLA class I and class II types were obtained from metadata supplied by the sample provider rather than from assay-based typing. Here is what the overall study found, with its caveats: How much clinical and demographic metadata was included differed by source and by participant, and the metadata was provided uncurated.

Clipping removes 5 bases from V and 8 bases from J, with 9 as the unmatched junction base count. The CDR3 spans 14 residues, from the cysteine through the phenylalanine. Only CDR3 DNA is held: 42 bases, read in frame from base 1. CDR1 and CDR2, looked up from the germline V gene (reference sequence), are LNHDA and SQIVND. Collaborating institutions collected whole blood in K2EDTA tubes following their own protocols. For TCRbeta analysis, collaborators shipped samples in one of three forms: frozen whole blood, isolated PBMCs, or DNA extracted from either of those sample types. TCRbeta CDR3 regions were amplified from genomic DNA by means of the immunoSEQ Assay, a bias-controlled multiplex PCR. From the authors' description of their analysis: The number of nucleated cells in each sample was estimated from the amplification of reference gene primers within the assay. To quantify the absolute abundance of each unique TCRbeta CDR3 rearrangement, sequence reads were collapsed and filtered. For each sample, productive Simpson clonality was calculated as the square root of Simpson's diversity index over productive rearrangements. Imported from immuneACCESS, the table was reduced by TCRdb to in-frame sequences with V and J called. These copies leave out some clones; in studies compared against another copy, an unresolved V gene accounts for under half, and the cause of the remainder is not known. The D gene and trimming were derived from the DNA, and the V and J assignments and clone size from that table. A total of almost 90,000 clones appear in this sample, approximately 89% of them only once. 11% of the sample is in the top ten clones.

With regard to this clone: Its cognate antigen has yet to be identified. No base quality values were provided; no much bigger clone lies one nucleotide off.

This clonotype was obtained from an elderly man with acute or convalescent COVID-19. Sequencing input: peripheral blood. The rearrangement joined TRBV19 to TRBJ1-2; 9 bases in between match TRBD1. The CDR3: CASSPQGTGKGYTF. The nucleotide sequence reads TGTGCCAGTAGTCCGCAGGGGACAGGGAAAGGCTACACCTTC.